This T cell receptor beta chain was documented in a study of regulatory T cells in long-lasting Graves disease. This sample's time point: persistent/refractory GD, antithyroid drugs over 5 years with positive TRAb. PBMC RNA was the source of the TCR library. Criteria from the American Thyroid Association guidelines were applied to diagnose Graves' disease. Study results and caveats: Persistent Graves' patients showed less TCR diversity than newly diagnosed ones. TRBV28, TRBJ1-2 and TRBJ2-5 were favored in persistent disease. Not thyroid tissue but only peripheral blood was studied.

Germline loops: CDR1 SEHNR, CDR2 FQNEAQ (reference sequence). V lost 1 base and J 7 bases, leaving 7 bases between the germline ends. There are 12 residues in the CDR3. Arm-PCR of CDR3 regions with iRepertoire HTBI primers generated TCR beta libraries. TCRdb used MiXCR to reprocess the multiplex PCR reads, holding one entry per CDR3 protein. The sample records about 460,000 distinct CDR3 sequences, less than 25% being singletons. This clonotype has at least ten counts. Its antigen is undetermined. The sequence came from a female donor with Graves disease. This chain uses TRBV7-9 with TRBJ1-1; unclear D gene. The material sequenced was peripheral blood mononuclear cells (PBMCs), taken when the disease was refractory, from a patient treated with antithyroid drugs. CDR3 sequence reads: CASSLVVGEAFF. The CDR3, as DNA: TGTGCCAGCAGCTTAGTCGTAGGTGAAGCTTTCTTT.